These 32 T cell receptor beta chains share one sample of origin, sequenced in a study of STAT5B mutations in CD4+ large granular lymphocyte leukemia. Clones were sequenced by immunoSEQ multiplex PCR, and TCRdb holds only the in-frame ones, with some missing. The data contain around 37,000 clones, under 85% of them singletons. Sequencing was performed on CD4+ T cells from blood buffy coats. All receptors derive from a human donor in good health.

The rearrangement joins TRBV27 to TRBJ2-7, with D perhaps being TRBD1 or TRBD2 (6 bases each). This CDR3 has 15 amino acids. Germline-derived CDR1 and CDR2 are MNHEY and SMNVEV (reference sequence). Trimming pared 2 bases from V and 4 bases from J, leaving 15 bases between. CDR3 DNA sequence: TGTGCCAGCAGTTTAAAGCCGGAAGGGGGGTACGAGCAGTACTTC. Its protein product is CASSLKPEGGYEQYF.

V and J are TRBV11-3 and TRBJ2-3; maybe TRBD2 (6 bases). The CDR3 spans 13 residues. V gave up 5 bases and J gave up 11 bases, with 17 bases separating them. Per germline, CDR1 SGHNT and CDR2 YENEEA. CDR3 amino acids: CASSISPGSMQYF. The CDR3 DNA is TGTGCCAGCAGCATCAGTCCCGGGAGTATGCAGTATTTT.

The chain recombines TRBV11-3 with TRBJ2-5; TRBD2 might be the D (6 bases). Germline V lookup: CDR1 SGHNT, CDR2 YENEEA. CDR3 length: 13 residues. V was trimmed by 1 base and J by 3 bases, leaving 6 bases between them. The CDR3 coding sequence is TGTGCCAGCAGCTTAGGGGGGGAAGAGACCCAGTACTTC. Translation: CASSLGGEETQYF.

This chain uses TRBV6-1 with TRBJ2-5; TRBD1 aligns across 7 bases. The junction had 7 bases not matched to a gene; V was cut back by 0 bases and J by 9 bases. Germline values: CDR1 MNHNS, CDR2 SASEGT. The CDR3 is 14 amino acids. The CDR3 loop is CASSEAIRTGAQYF. DNA of the CDR3: TGTGCCAGCAGTGAAGCGATTAGGACAGGAGCCCAGTACTTC.

A single count supports this clone. The chain couples TRBV12-5 to TRBJ2-1; D call uncertain. This CDR3 is built from 13 residues. V was pared by 3 bases and J by 4 bases, with 7 bases between. Germline V gives CDR1 LGHNT, CDR2 FRNRAP. In nucleotides, the CDR3 is TGTGCTAGTGGTTTTGACCGATACAATGAGCAGTTCTTC. Its protein is CASGFDRYNEQFF.

In this sample, this clone turned up once. The chain links TRBV19 to TRBJ1-6, with no clear D. Germline assignment: CDR1 LNHDA and CDR2 SQIVND (reference sequence). Trimming removed 1 base at V and 4 bases at J, with 14 bases between. The length of the CDR3 is 17 residues. This chain's CDR3 is CASSIGSAGLYNSPLHF. The CDR3, as DNA: TGTGCCAGTAGTATAGGAAGCGCGGGGTTGTATAATTCACCCCTCCACTTT.

The chain employs TRBV5-1 and TRBJ2-1; D perhaps matches TRBD1 (5 bases). Trimming removed 2 bases at V and 9 bases at J, with 9 bases between. The CDR3 totals 12 residues. Germline CDR1 SGHRS, CDR2 YFSETQ. CDR3 nucleotide sequence: TGCGCCAGCAGCTTTAGGGGTAGTGAGCAGTTCTTC. Translating gives CASSFRGSEQFF.

This clone turned up a few times. V usage is TRBV30 and J usage is TRBJ1-1; perhaps TRBD1 as D (5 bases). V shed 5 bases and J shed 6 bases, with 13 bases lying between them. The CDR3 length is 12 residues. The germline V gene encodes CDR1 GTSNPN and CDR2 SVGIG (reference sequence). The CDR3 bases are TGTGCCTGGCCTACCAGGGAGGCTGAAGCTTTCTTT. Translation: CAWPTREAEAFF.

This rearrangement joins TRBV6-5 to TRBJ1-5; the D gene is possibly TRBD1 (5 bases). There are 15 residues in the CDR3. Germline values: CDR1 MNHEY, CDR2 SVGAGI. V lost 6 bases and J lost 2, with 14 bases in between. As DNA, the CDR3 is TGTGCCAGCAGCCGGCAGGGAGGGGGCAATCAGCCCCAGCATTTT. It codes for CASSRQGGGNQPQHF.

This sequence joins TRBV2 and TRBJ2-7; D not certain. Germline V gene sequence: CDR1 SNHLY, CDR2 FYNNEI. CDR3 length: 11 residues. The V end lost 3 bases, the J end lost 2 bases, and 2 bases lay between the germline ends. The CDR3 sequence is CASSEAYEQYF. The CDR3 DNA reads TGTGCCAGCAGTGAGGCCTACGAGCAGTACTTC.

The genes are TRBV5-1 and TRBJ1-2; D gene unclear. The length of the CDR3 is 12 residues. In germline, CDR1 is SGHRS, CDR2 YFSETQ. Trimming took off 0 bases at V and 8 bases at J, with 8 bases between the two ends. CDR3 nucleotide sequence: TGCGCCAGCAGCTTGGATGGGTGGGGCTACACCTTC. Translated, it gives CASSLDGWGYTF.

The CDR3 sequence: CASRLDPGDTGELFF. In DNA, the CDR3 is TGCGCCAGCAGATTAGACCCGGGGGACACCGGGGAGCTGTTTTTT. The V gene is TRBV5-1, the J gene TRBJ2-2, with D perhaps TRBD2 (6 bases). Trimming took off 5 bases at V and 3 bases at J, with 14 bases between the two ends. CDR3 length: 15 amino acids. Germline-derived CDR1 and CDR2 are SGHRS and YFSETQ.

V and J are TRBV27 and TRBJ2-2, with D perhaps matching TRBD1 (6 bases). Trimming pared 6 bases from V and 4 bases from J, leaving 9 bases between. Germline lookup yields CDR1 MNHEY and CDR2 SMNVEV (reference sequence). There are 13 residues in the CDR3. CDR3 residues: CASSKGVTGELFF. In DNA, the CDR3 is TGTGCCAGCAGCAAGGGGGTCACCGGGGAGCTGTTTTTT.

This chain connects TRBV7-2 to TRBJ2-7; D uncertain. Trimming stripped 2 bases from V and 8 bases from J, with 10 bases between. Germline CDR1 and CDR2: SGHTA and FQGNSA. The CDR3 covers 12 residues. Written as DNA, the CDR3 is TGTGCCAGCAGCTTATATGGCGGCCAGCAGTACTTC. Protein product: CASSLYGGQQYF.

The rearrangement joins TRBV5-8 to TRBJ2-1; 10 nucleotides line up with TRBD1. CDR3 length: 16 amino acids. Germline V gives CDR1 SGHTS, CDR2 YDEGEE. The V gene end was trimmed by 4 bases and the J gene end by 0 bases; junction bases not matched to a gene: 4. The CDR3 is CASSDWTGGSYNEQFF. The CDR3 DNA reads TGTGCCAGCAGCGACTGGACAGGGGGCTCCTACAATGAGCAGTTCTTC.

The chain joins TRBV29-1 to TRBJ1-1, with D unclear. The germline V gene has CDR1 SQVTM and CDR2 ANQGSEA. The CDR3 is 11 residues long. V shed 4 bases and J shed 1 base, with 4 bases lying between them. The CDR3 spells CSVGRNTEAFF. The CDR3 DNA reads TGCAGCGTTGGCAGGAACACTGAAGCTTTCTTT.

This chain links TRBV30 with TRBJ2-5; 12 positions match TRBD2. The CDR3 length is 15 residues. The trim removed 3 bases at V and 1 base at J, leaving 3 bases unmatched. Germline lookup yields CDR1 GTSNPN and CDR2 SVGIG (reference sequence). CDR3 bases: TGTGCCTGGAGCCTAGCGGGAGGGGTCCAAGAGACCCAGTACTTC. Its protein product is CAWSLAGGVQETQYF.

This chain links TRBV5-6 with TRBJ2-7, with D perhaps TRBD1 (6 bases). The CDR3 has 14 residues. Germline CDR1 SGHDT, CDR2 YYEEEE. Trimming cost V 3 bases and J 0 bases, with 10 bases left between them. CDR3 protein: CASSSTGYSYEQYF. The CDR3 DNA reads TGTGCCAGCAGCTCAACAGGGTACTCCTACGAGCAGTACTTC.

The V and J genes are TRBV2 and TRBJ1-2; no reliable D call. V lost 4 bases and J lost 1, with 13 bases in between. CDR3 length: 15 amino acids. From germline, CDR1 is SNHLY and CDR2 FYNNEI. The DNA of the CDR3 is TGTGCCAGCAGTGTCGAAGGGCGCGGTAACTATGGCTACACCTTC. Protein: CASSVEGRGNYGYTF.

V and J are TRBV11-3 and TRBJ2-3; TRBD1 agrees at 7 bases. The CDR3 loop spans 14 amino acids. V trimming: 8 bases; J trimming: 5 bases; junction bases outside the gene matches: 10. In germline, CDR1 is SGHNT, CDR2 YENEEA. CDR3 in amino acids: CASSRGSHEDTQYF. In DNA, the CDR3 is TGTGCCAGCTCCAGGGGGTCCCACGAAGATACGCAGTATTTT.

V and J are TRBV9 and TRBJ2-5, with D uncertain. Germline V lookup: CDR1 SGDLS, CDR2 YYNGEE. V lost 0 bases, J lost 4 bases, and 10 bases lay in between. The CDR3 consists of 14 residues. The CDR3 sequence: CASSVGRPGETQYF. The CDR3 DNA sequence: TGTGCCAGCAGCGTAGGTCGGCCGGGAGAGACCCAGTACTTC.

The rearrangement links TRBV18 to TRBJ1-1, with D hard to call. This CDR3 has 14 amino acids. The germline CDR1 and CDR2 sequences are KGHSH and LQKENI. The V and J ends lost 5 bases and 3 bases respectively, with 13 bases between them. DNA for the CDR3: TGTGCCAGCTCATTAAGGACCCCCTACACTGAAGCTTTCTTT. It is translated as CASSLRTPYTEAFF.

The chain has TRBV5-6 and TRBJ2-2; 14 nucleotides agree with TRBD2. V was pared by 4 bases and J by 4 bases, with 3 bases of the junction left unmatched. This CDR3 is built from 16 residues. The germline V gene encodes CDR1 SGHDT and CDR2 YYEEEE. The CDR3 sequence is CASSLGLAGATGELFF. CDR3 nucleotides: TGTGCCAGCAGCCTGGGACTAGCGGGAGCCACCGGGGAGCTGTTTTTT.

This clone has only a few counts. The V gene is TRBV6-5, the J gene TRBJ2-7; D is unclear. This CDR3 contains 12 residues. The germline gives CDR1 MNHEY, CDR2 SVGAGI. Trimming shortened V by 8 bases and J by 3 bases, and 11 bases separated the two germline ends. The CDR3 DNA sequence: TGTGCCAGCGGCTACGCGCACTACGAGCAGTACTTC. Its protein product is CASGYAHYEQYF.

The genes are TRBV18 and TRBJ2-2, with TRBD1 identical over 7 bases. This CDR3 region has 15 residues. Trimming removed 3 bases from V and 3 bases from J; junction bases left unmatched: 4. Germline CDR1 reads KGHSH; CDR2 reads LQKENI. CDR3 loop: CASSPFDRDTGELFF. As DNA, the CDR3 is TGTGCCAGCTCACCGTTCGACAGGGACACCGGGGAGCTGTTTTTT.

The CDR3 bases are TGTGCCTTCAGGGGGCGGGAGCAGCCCCAGCATTTT. Encoded protein: CAFRGREQPQHF. The J gene is TRBJ1-5, the V gene TRBV27; 8 bases are shared with TRBD1. The V gene end was trimmed by 11 bases and the J gene end by 7 bases; junction bases not matched to a gene: 7. The CDR3 has 12 amino acids. Germline values: CDR1 MNHEY, CDR2 SMNVEV (reference sequence).

The chain joins TRBV4-3 to TRBJ2-7, with unresolved D. Between the trimmed V and J ends, which lost 4 bases and 7 bases, there was a span of 17 bases. The CDR3 loop spans 14 amino acids. Germline assignment: CDR1 LGHNA and CDR2 YSLEER. In DNA, the CDR3 is TGCGCCAGCAGCCGTGATAGTTATGTGGGGGAGCAGTACTTC. Translated, it gives CASSRDSYVGEQYF.

The rearrangement links TRBV7-9 to TRBJ2-5; D possibly corresponds to TRBD2 (5 bases). There are 13 residues in the CDR3. Germline-derived CDR1 and CDR2 are SEHNR and FQNEAQ (reference sequence). V was shortened by 10 bases and J by 2 bases, with 14 bases between the two germline ends. DNA for the CDR3: TGTGCCACCCCTCGGGGTGGGCAAGAGACCCAGTACTTC. It yields the protein CATPRGGQETQYF.

The rearrangement links TRBV11-2 to TRBJ1-1; D is undetermined. The length of the CDR3 is 15 residues. Per the germline V gene, CDR1 is SGHAT and CDR2 is FQNNGV. The V and J ends lost 0 bases and 1 base respectively, with 9 bases between them. The CDR3 reads CASSLEERGNTEAFF. The DNA of the CDR3 is TGTGCCAGCAGCTTAGAGGAGAGAGGGAACACTGAAGCTTTCTTT.

The chain has TRBV6-5 and TRBJ1-1, with 8 bases fitting TRBD1. Per the germline V gene, CDR1 is MNHEY and CDR2 is SVGAGI. The junction had 4 bases not matched to a gene; V was cut back by 0 bases and J by 1 base. The CDR3 sequence is 16 residues long. CDR3 in DNA: TGTGCCAGCAGTTACTCTCGGACAGGGTCGAACACTGAAGCTTTCTTT. As protein: CASSYSRTGSNTEAFF.

CDR3 sequence reads: CASSLEDRASYEQYF. The CDR3 DNA sequence: TGTGCCAGCAGTTTAGAGGACAGGGCATCCTACGAGCAGTACTTC. The chain combines TRBV27 with TRBJ2-7; 8 bases are a match to TRBD1. There are 15 residues in the CDR3. In germline, CDR1 is MNHEY, CDR2 SMNVEV (reference sequence). V shed 2 bases, J shed 1 base, and the junction held 4 bases outside the gene matches.

The chain joins TRBV18 to TRBJ2-7; 8 positions match TRBD2. Germline trimming cut 4 bases from V and 3 bases from J; bases unmatched to any gene: 11. Per germline, CDR1 KGHSH and CDR2 LQKENI. This CDR3 is 16 amino acids long. CDR3 residues: CASSRSGTRGNYEQYF. CDR3 nucleotide sequence: TGTGCCAGCTCACGATCCGGGACTAGGGGAAACTACGAGCAGTACTTC.